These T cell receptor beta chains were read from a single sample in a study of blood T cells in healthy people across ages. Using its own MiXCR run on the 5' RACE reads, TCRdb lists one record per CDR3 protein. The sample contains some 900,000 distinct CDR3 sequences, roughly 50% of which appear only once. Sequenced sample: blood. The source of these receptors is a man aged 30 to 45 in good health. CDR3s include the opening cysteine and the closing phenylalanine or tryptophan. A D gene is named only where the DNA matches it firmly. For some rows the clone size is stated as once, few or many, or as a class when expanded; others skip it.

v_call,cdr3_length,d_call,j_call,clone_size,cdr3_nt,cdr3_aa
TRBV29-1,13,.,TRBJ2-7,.,TGCAGCGTTGGAGCAAGGGGGGATTACGAGCAGTACTTC,CSVGARGDYEQYF
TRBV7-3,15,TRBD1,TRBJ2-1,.,TGTGCCAGCAGTTGGGGACAGACAGGATACAATGAGCAGTTCTTC,CASSWGQTGYNEQFF
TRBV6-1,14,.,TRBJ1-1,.,TGTGCCAGCAGTGAGGTCGGAGGGGACACTGAAGCTTTCTTT,CASSEVGGDTEAFF
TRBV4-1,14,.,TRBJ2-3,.,TGCGCCAGCAGCCAAGCCCCCGTGGGAGATACGCAGTATTTT,CASSQAPVGDTQYF
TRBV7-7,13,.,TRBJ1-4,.,TGTGCTAGCAGCTTAGGGGAGAATGAAAAACTGTTTTTT,CASSLGENEKLFF
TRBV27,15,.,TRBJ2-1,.,TGTGCCAGCAGCCCCGGGACTTCAACCTACAATGAGCAGTTCTTC,CASSPGTSTYNEQFF
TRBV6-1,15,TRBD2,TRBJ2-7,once,TGTGCCAGCAGTGGGACTAGCGGGGATCGTGACGAGCAGTACTTC,CASSGTSGDRDEQYF
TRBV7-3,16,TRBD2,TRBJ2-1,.,TGTGCCAGCAGCCCCGTGGGCAGCGGGGCGTACAATGAGCAGTTCTTC,CASSPVGSGAYNEQFF
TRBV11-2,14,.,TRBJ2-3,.,TGTGCCAGCAGCTTTGACCGAATAACAGATACGCAGTATTTT,CASSFDRITDTQYF
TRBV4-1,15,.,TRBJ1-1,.,TGCGCCAGCAGCCAAACGACAGCCTTCGGTACTGAAGCTTTCTTT,CASSQTTAFGTEAFF
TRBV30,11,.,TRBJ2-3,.,TGTGCCTGGACGAATTTAGATACGCAGTATTTT,CAWTNLDTQYF
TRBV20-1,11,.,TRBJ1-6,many,TGCAGTGCTAGACGTGGCTCACCCCTCCACTTT,CSARRGSPLHF
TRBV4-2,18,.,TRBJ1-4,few,TGTGCCAGCAGCCAAGCCTCCGGTAGTTCCCCAACTAATGAAAAACTGTTTTTT,CASSQASGSSPTNEKLFF
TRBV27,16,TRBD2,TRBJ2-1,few,TGTGCCAGCAGTTCATACGGTAGCGGGGGTTATGGTGAGCAGTTCTTC,CASSSYGSGGYGEQFF
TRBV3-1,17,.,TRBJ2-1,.,TGTGCCAGCAGCCACCGTTACCGGGACGGGGCCTACAATGAGCAGTTCTTC,CASSHRYRDGAYNEQFF
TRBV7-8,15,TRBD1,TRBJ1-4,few,TGTGCCAGCAGCTTCTCGGGACAGTTAAATGAAAAACTGTTTTTT,CASSFSGQLNEKLFF
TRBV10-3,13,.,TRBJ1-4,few,TGTGCCGCCGCCCCTGCAACTAATGAAAAACTGTTTTTT,CAAAPATNEKLFF
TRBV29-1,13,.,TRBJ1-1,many,TGCAGCGTTGAAGGGCAGGGGAGCACTGAAGCTTTCTTT,CSVEGQGSTEAFF
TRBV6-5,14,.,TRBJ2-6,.,TGTGCCAGCGGGTACAACTCTGGGGCCAACGTCCTGACTTTC,CASGYNSGANVLTF
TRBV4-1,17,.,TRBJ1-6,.,TGCGCCAGCAGCCAAGATTCCAGGGGCGCTTGGAATTCACCCCTCCACTTT,CASSQDSRGAWNSPLHF
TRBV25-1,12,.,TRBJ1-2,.,TGTGCCAGCAGTGAATTAGCGGCCGGCTACACCTTC,CASSELAAGYTF
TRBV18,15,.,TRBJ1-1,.,TGTGCCAGCTCACCCAGGACAGAGATGAACACTGAAGCTTTCTTT,CASSPRTEMNTEAFF
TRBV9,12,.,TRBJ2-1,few,TGTGCCAGCGGAGGGGGTTACAATGAGCAGTTCTTC,CASGGGYNEQFF
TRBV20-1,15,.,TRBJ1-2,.,TGCAGTGCTAGAGATGGCGGGAAAGCTTCCTATGGCTACACCTTC,CSARDGGKASYGYTF